The table lists the clone carrying this T cell receptor beta chain with a count of one. Its target is not known. This entry is derived from a study of cytomegalovirus exposure and HLA in healthy donors. The study, taken as a whole, reports: In vitro experiments confirmed that three CMV-associated chains were specific for CMV antigens. Some public TCRs appeared in many individuals, while most sequences were rare.

The method was immunoSEQ multiplex PCR; TCRdb's version includes in-frame clones alone and lacks a portion of them. There are about 73,000 clones in the sample; around 95% occur only once, and around 3% lies in the top ten. What was sequenced was PBMCs. This TCR came from a young man in good health and CMV-seronegative.

The CDR3 region is CASSPSSTVDYGYTF. The CDR3 DNA reads as TGTGCCAGCTCACCATCCTCGACAGTTGACTATGGCTACACCTTC. The chain links TRBV18 to TRBJ1-2, with D perhaps TRBD1 (5 bases). V was pared by 2 bases and J by 3 bases, with 13 bases between. The V gene's germline CDR1 is KGHSH and CDR2 LQKENI. The CDR3 contains 15 residues.